This TCR beta chain was documented in a study of Tregs in tolerant kidney transplant recipients. CDR3 length equals 14 residues. The V and J ends lost 1 base and 3 bases respectively, with 10 bases between them. The germline CDR1 and CDR2 sequences are SGHVS and FQNEAQ. Regulatory T cells were sorted from thawed PBMCs rested overnight at 37°C with 200 IU/ml IL-2. Clones were sequenced by immunoSEQ multiplex PCR, and TCRdb holds only the in-frame ones, with some missing. The sample carries 50,000 to 75,000 clones, over 75% recorded once. Specimen: Tregs from blood, collected before the transplant. The chain links TRBV7-8 to TRBJ2-7; D may match TRBD1 or TRBD2 (5 bases each). This TCR was recovered from a human donor who received a combined kidney and bone marrow transplant. CDR3 protein: CASSLVGTNYEQYF. In nucleotides, the CDR3 is TGTGCCAGCAGCTTAGTAGGGACCAACTACGAGCAGTACTTC.